A single sample gave rise to the 25 T cell receptor beta chains below, sequenced in a study of CD8+ T cells in alopecia areata (dated 2018 in TCRdb). The sample's treatment or condition label is to be understood as: oral pan-JAK inhibitor, 5-10 mg twice daily. The library was produced with the immunoSEQ multiplex PCR assay. RNA was extracted from all samples and reverse transcribed into cDNA as template for TCR sequencing. TCRdb carries this immuneACCESS record with in-frame sequences only. Its versions omit some clonotypes, under half of them owing to an unresolved V gene in the studies checked, with the rest unexplained. The sample table contains 180,000 or so clones; only one count was recorded for 51% of them. The top ten clones comprise around 10% of the sample. The sequencing used CD8+ T cells sorted from blood, collected at week 52, from a patient treated with tofacitinib. The receptors were gathered from a human donor with alopecia areata.

The rearrangement uses TRBV29-1 and TRBJ2-7; the D gene could be TRBD1 or TRBD2 (5 bases each). Per germline, CDR1 SQVTM and CDR2 ANQGSEA. The CDR3 runs 11 residues. In DNA, the CDR3 is TGCAGTGCCGGGACCCCCTACGAGCAGTACTTC. Translating gives CSAGTPYEQYF.

Notes on this clone: The same CDR3 also results from other DNA sequences found in this sample. This chain connects TRBV5-1 to TRBJ2-5, with D unclear. Germline values: CDR1 SGHRS, CDR2 YFSETQ. This CDR3 has 13 residues. The V and J ends lost 0 bases and 1 base respectively, with 4 bases between them. CDR3 protein: CASSLEGQETQYF. CDR3 bases: TGCGCCAGCAGCTTGGAGGGCCAAGAGACCCAGTACTTC.

CDR3 amino acids: CAWSNWGDTEAFF. CDR3 in DNA: TGTGCCTGGAGTAACTGGGGGGACACTGAAGCTTTCTTT. The chain carries TRBV30 and TRBJ1-1; possibly TRBD1 for D (5 bases). This CDR3 contains 13 residues. V shed 2 bases and J shed 3 bases, with 10 bases lying between them. Germline V gives CDR1 GTSNPN, CDR2 SVGIG (reference sequence).

The chain uses TRBV6-5 and TRBJ2-2; D is unclear. Trimming took 6 bases from V and 6 from J, leaving 11 bases between them. From germline, CDR1 is MNHEY and CDR2 SVGAGI. The CDR3 totals 13 residues. CDR3 nucleotides: TGTGCCAGCAGCCGGACGCCCTCCGGGGAGCTGTTTTTT. Protein: CASSRTPSGELFF.

The chain is built from TRBV30 and TRBJ1-3; D perhaps matches TRBD1 (5 bases). Trimming stripped 5 bases from V and 3 bases from J, with 17 bases between. CDR3 length: 15 residues. Germline CDR1 GTSNPN, CDR2 SVGIG (reference sequence). The CDR3 DNA reads as TGTGCCTGGGGACCTTGGGGCGCTGATGGAAACACCATATATTTT. Its protein is CAWGPWGADGNTIYF.

The CDR3, as DNA: TGTGCCAGCGCCCGGGGCGCCGCCTACGAGCAGTACTTC. Translation: CASARGAAYEQYF. The chain couples TRBV19 to TRBJ2-7; D tentatively fits TRBD1 or TRBD2 (5 bases each). Germline assignment: CDR1 LNHDA and CDR2 SQIVND (reference sequence). Trimming stripped 9 bases from V and 2 bases from J, with 14 bases between. This CDR3 spans 13 amino acids.

The V gene is TRBV6-5, the J gene TRBJ2-2; D remains unclear. Germline CDR1 reads MNHEY; CDR2 reads SVGAGI. The CDR3 runs to 14 residues. The V and J ends lost 2 bases and 4 bases respectively, with 8 bases between them. The CDR3 DNA reads TGTGCCAGCAGTTACGGTCCGAGCACCGGGGAGCTGTTTTTT. Its protein is CASSYGPSTGELFF.

A single count supports this clone. The chain carries TRBV13 and TRBJ1-2; possible D gene TRBD1, 5 bases. V shed 7 bases and J shed 3 bases, with 12 bases lying between them. The CDR3 contains 13 residues. Looked up from germline, CDR1 is PRHDT and CDR2 is FYEKMQ (reference sequence). CDR3 sequence reads: CASTGRGDYGYTF. Here the CDR3 DNA reads TGTGCCAGCACCGGTCGGGGGGACTATGGCTACACCTTC.

The V gene is TRBV30, the J gene TRBJ1-1; TRBD1 is a possible D gene (5 bases). The V end was cut by 7 bases, the J end by 5 bases, with 17 bases between. The CDR3 contains 13 residues. Germline V CDR1 and CDR2: GTSNPN, SVGIG (reference sequence). CDR3 protein: CASSGEEETEAFF. The DNA of the CDR3 is TGTGCCTCTTCGGGGGAGGAAGAAACTGAAGCTTTCTTT.

This chain joins TRBV7-9 and TRBJ2-3, with D possibly TRBD1 on 6 matching bases. CDR3 length: 13 residues. The germline V and J ends were trimmed by 3 bases and 4 bases, with 8 bases remaining between them. Germline V gene sequence: CDR1 SEHNR, CDR2 FQNEAQ (reference sequence). The CDR3 DNA sequence: TGTGCCAGCAGCTTGAGGACAGCAGATACGCAGTATTTT. Protein: CASSLRTADTQYF.

This chain joins TRBV4-2 and TRBJ1-2; D may be TRBD1 (6 bases). With 0 bases removed from V and 4 bases from J, the gap between germline ends came to 24 bases. This CDR3 region has 19 residues. The germline V gene encodes CDR1 LGHNA and CDR2 YNFKEQ. The CDR3 DNA follows: TGTGCCAGCAGCCAAGATCCGCCAGGGGTATGGGGCCCTGGCTATGGCTACACCTTC. Its translation: CASSQDPPGVWGPGYGYTF.

This clone appeared a few times. The rearrangement links TRBV7-8 to TRBJ2-7; D perhaps matches TRBD1 (5 bases). V lost 5 bases, J lost 1 base, and 12 bases lay in between. Germline V gene sequence: CDR1 SGHVS, CDR2 FQNEAQ. The CDR3 runs to 14 residues. CDR3 sequence (DNA): TGTGCCAGCAGCGATGGACACGGGTCCTACGAGCAGTACTTC. Translating gives CASSDGHGSYEQYF.

The gene calls are TRBV5-1 and TRBJ2-5; TRBD1 aligns across 10 bases. The CDR3 runs 18 residues. The ends lost 0 bases at V and 0 bases at J; junction bases unmatched: 8. The V gene's germline CDR1 is SGHRS and CDR2 YFSETQ. The chain's CDR3 is CASSLGGTGAPYQETQYF. DNA for the CDR3: TGCGCCAGCAGCTTGGGCGGGACAGGGGCTCCGTACCAAGAGACCCAGTACTTC. The full variable domain, its missing parts supplied by reference TRBV5-1 and TRBJ2-5, is KAGVTQTPRYLIKTRGQQVTLSCSPISGHRSVSWYQQTPGQGLQFLFEYFSETQRNKGNFPGRFSGRQFSNSRSEMNVSTLELGDSALYLCASSLGGTGAPYQETQYFGPGTRLLVL.

This chain links TRBV6-5 with TRBJ2-7; TRBD1 matches at 7 bases. The V gene end was trimmed by 7 bases and the J gene end by 0 bases; junction bases not matched to a gene: 9. CDR1 and CDR2 from the germline V gene are MNHEY and SVGAGI. CDR3 length: 15 amino acids. CDR3 sequence: CASKTGTDLSYEQYF. CDR3 in DNA: TGTGCCAGCAAGACCGGGACAGACCTCTCCTACGAGCAGTACTTC.

The chain carries TRBV12-5 and TRBJ2-1, with D possibly TRBD1 on 6 matching bases. CDR3 size: 15 residues. CDR1 and CDR2 (germline): LGHNT, FRNRAP. Trimming cost V 2 bases and J 4 bases, with 12 bases left between them. The CDR3 DNA reads as TGTGCTAGTGGTTTGTCGCCGGACAGATACAATGAGCAGTTCTTC. This translates into CASGLSPDRYNEQFF.

A few counts support this clone. The chain carries TRBV4-3 and TRBJ1-2; a weak D match, TRBD1 (6 bases). CDR1 LGHNA and CDR2 YSLEER come from the germline V gene. Trimming cost V 0 bases and J 7 bases, with 21 bases left between them. The CDR3 is made up of 17 amino acids. This CDR3 reads CASSQDSGGARWTGYTF. Written as DNA, the CDR3 is TGCGCCAGCAGCCAAGATAGTGGGGGGGCGCGTTGGACTGGCTACACCTTC.

The rearrangement links TRBV25-1 to TRBJ2-1; D remains ambiguous. CDR1 MGHDK and CDR2 SYGVNS come from the germline V gene. The ends were cut back, 8 bases at V and 3 bases at J, with 8 bases in the middle. The CDR3 sequence is 12 residues long. CDR3 residues: CASRSDYNEQFF. The CDR3 DNA follows: TGTGCCAGCCGCAGCGACTACAATGAGCAGTTCTTC. The full variable domain, its missing parts supplied by reference TRBV25-1 and TRBJ2-1, is EADIYQTPRYLVIGTGKKITLECSQTMGHDKMYWYQQDPGMELHLIHYSYGVNSTEKGDLSSESTVSRIRTEHFPLTLESARPSHTSQYLCASRSDYNEQFFGPGTRLTVL.

A few counts support this clone. This sequence joins TRBV5-6 and TRBJ2-1; D not certain. The CDR3 spans 12 residues. Germline V gives CDR1 SGHDT, CDR2 YYEEEE. The V and J ends lost 5 bases and 5 bases respectively, with 8 bases between them. The CDR3 sequence is CASRAQHNEQFF. DNA for the CDR3: TGTGCCAGCAGGGCACAGCACAATGAGCAGTTCTTC.

This clone was seen only a few times. V and J are TRBV2 and TRBJ2-1, with 7 bases aligning to TRBD2. J was trimmed by 0 bases and V by 5 bases; bases with no gene match: 4. CDR1 SNHLY and CDR2 FYNNEI come from the germline V gene. There are 15 residues in the CDR3. This chain's CDR3 is CASSLSGDSYNEQFF. DNA for the CDR3: TGTGCCAGCAGTCTAAGCGGGGACTCCTACAATGAGCAGTTCTTC.

The chain carries TRBV29-1 and TRBJ2-5; TRBD1 or TRBD2 may be the D gene (5 bases each). In germline, CDR1 is SQVTM, CDR2 ANQGSEA. Trimming removed 4 bases at V and 5 bases at J, with 20 bases between. The CDR3 sequence is 15 residues long. The CDR3 here is CSVGPGRTPPETQYF. CDR3 sequence (DNA): TGCAGCGTTGGACCGGGACGGACTCCCCCCGAGACCCAGTACTTC.

This chain uses TRBV30 with TRBJ2-7, with D possibly matching TRBD1 (6 bases). The CDR3 covers 14 residues. The V gene lost 4 bases and the J gene lost 3 bases, with 16 bases spanning the gap. The germline gives CDR1 GTSNPN, CDR2 SVGIG (reference sequence). The DNA for the CDR3 is TGTGCCTGGACTCCCTGGGGGCTTGGCTACGAGCAGTACTTC. This codes for CAWTPWGLGYEQYF.

This clone was picked up a small number of times. Other nucleotide sequences in the sample specify the same CDR3. The V gene is TRBV6-5, the J gene TRBJ1-2; 7 bases fit TRBD1. The CDR3 is 14 amino acids. V gave up 0 bases and J gave up 4 bases; unmatched junction bases: 2. Germline values: CDR1 MNHEY, CDR2 SVGAGI. The CDR3 region is CASSYSEGAYGYTF. In nucleotides, the CDR3 is TGTGCCAGCAGTTACTCAGAGGGGGCCTATGGCTACACCTTC.

This chain joins TRBV7-3 and TRBJ2-1; the match to TRBD2 covers 11 bases. The germline V gene encodes CDR1 SGHTA and CDR2 FQGTGA. V lost 5 bases to trimming and J lost 8 bases; unmatched junction nucleotides: 5. The CDR3 runs to 14 residues. For the CDR3, the DNA is TGTGCCAGCAGCCAGGGACTAGCGGAGGATGAGCAGTTCTTC. Translating gives CASSQGLAEDEQFF.

The V gene is TRBV30, the J gene TRBJ2-5; tentative D call: TRBD2 (5 bases). The CDR3 covers 15 residues. CDR1 and CDR2 (germline): GTSNPN, SVGIG (reference sequence). Trimming left V 1 base short and J 4 bases short, with 16 bases between. The CDR3 loop reads CAWSERTSGGETQYF. CDR3 DNA: TGTGCCTGGAGTGAGCGGACCAGCGGAGGAGAGACCCAGTACTTC.

The chain carries TRBV30 and TRBJ2-1; 11 bases agree with TRBD2. V lost 4 bases and J lost 9; bases outside the gene matches: 8. Germline V gene sequence: CDR1 GTSNPN, CDR2 SVGIG (reference sequence). The CDR3 spans 14 residues. CDR3 sequence reads: CAWTLAGGRSEQFF. The CDR3 DNA is TGTGCCTGGACCCTAGCGGGGGGCAGGTCTGAGCAGTTCTTC.